The 18 T cell receptor beta chains reported below all come from one sample, sequenced in a study of blood T cell repertoires in COVID-19. Method: immunoSEQ multiplex PCR; TCRdb's copy keeps in-frame clones and lacks some. The table has 250,000 to 350,000 clones, around 90% seen once. Sample: PBMCs or T cells enriched from blood (not recorded which). All receptors derive from a woman aged 55-70 years in a cohort exposed to, infected with or recovered from COVID-19 (not recorded which).

The gene calls are TRBV5-4 and TRBJ1-4, with 11 bases lining up with TRBD1. V lost 4 bases, J lost 8 bases, and 7 bases stayed unmatched. The CDR3 loop spans 15 amino acids. Germline-derived CDR1 and CDR2 are SGHNT and YYREEE (reference sequence). CDR3 DNA sequence: TGTGCCAGCAGCCCGGCCGGGACAGGGGGGGAAAAACTGTTTTTT. Translation: CASSPAGTGGEKLFF.

The chain has TRBV10-3 and TRBJ1-1; TRBD1 matches 9 bases. CDR1 is ENHRY and CDR2 is SYGVKD in the germline V gene. CDR3 length equals 14 residues. J lost 4 bases, V lost 6 bases, and 6 bases had no gene match. This CDR3 is CAISGGQGITEAFF. Written as DNA, the CDR3 is TGTGCCATCAGCGGGGGACAGGGAATCACTGAAGCTTTCTTT.

The J gene is TRBJ2-7, the V gene TRBV18; the match to TRBD2 covers 10 bases. This CDR3 region has 15 residues. The junction had 1 base not matched to a gene; V was cut back by 2 bases and J by 0 bases. The germline V gene encodes CDR1 KGHSH and CDR2 LQKENI. The CDR3 sequence: CASSPASGSSYEQYF. The CDR3 coding sequence is TGTGCCAGCTCACCAGCTAGCGGGAGCTCCTACGAGCAGTACTTC.

The gene calls are TRBV7-3 and TRBJ2-5; D may be TRBD1 (6 bases). Germline loops: CDR1 SGHTA, CDR2 FQGTGA. Trimming cost V 4 bases and J 2 bases, with 14 bases left between them. CDR3 length: 15 residues. CDR3 sequence: CASSSQGLIQETQYF. The CDR3 DNA reads TGTGCCAGCAGCTCCCAGGGGCTCATACAAGAGACCCAGTACTTC. Based on the CDR3 plus reference TRBV7-3 and TRBJ2-5, the full variable domain is GAGVSQTPSNKVTEKGKYVELRCDPISGHTALYWYRQSLGQGPEFLIYFQGTGAADDSGLPNDRFFAVRPEGSVSTLKIQRTERGDSAVYLCASSSQGLIQETQYFGPGTRLLVL.

The rearrangement links TRBV19 to TRBJ1-6; D might be TRBD1 (6 bases). V gave up 5 bases and J gave up 3 bases, with 8 bases separating them. CDR3 length: 14 residues. Germline values: CDR1 LNHDA, CDR2 SQIVND (reference sequence). CDR3 nucleotides: TGTGCCAGTAGTGCGACAGGCTATAATTCACCCCTCCACTTT. Translated, it gives CASSATGYNSPLHF.

The chain carries TRBV28 and TRBJ2-5; no clear D. Per the germline V gene, CDR1 is MDHEN and CDR2 is SYDVKM. V was pared by 1 base and J by 3 bases, with 15 bases between. This CDR3 has 16 residues. CDR3 in amino acids: CASSLSQPKAKETQYF. Here the CDR3 DNA reads TGTGCCAGCAGTTTATCACAGCCTAAGGCCAAAGAGACCCAGTACTTC.

The CDR3 bases are TGTGCCACCAGCAGAGATCGACAGGGTCGTGGCTACACCTTC. Encoded protein: CATSRDRQGRGYTF. The chain recombines TRBV15 with TRBJ1-2, with 7 bases matching TRBD1. The V and J ends lost 0 bases and 7 bases, in that order; junction bases with no gene match: 5. The CDR3 totals 14 residues. Germline values: CDR1 LNHNV, CDR2 YYDKDF (reference sequence).

This clone was observed once. V usage is TRBV5-1 and J usage is TRBJ2-3; the D is unclear. V lost 3 bases and J lost 1, with 9 bases in between. The CDR3 has 14 residues. Germline lookup yields CDR1 SGHRS and CDR2 YFSETQ. As DNA, the CDR3 is TGCGCCAGCAGCTCGGAGTGGGGCACAGATACGCAGTATTTT. It encodes CASSSEWGTDTQYF.

The genes are TRBV5-6 and TRBJ1-2; TRBD1 matches at 8 bases. Trimming at V came to 3 bases and at J to 4 bases, leaving 14 bases not matched to a gene. CDR3 length: 17 amino acids. CDR1 and CDR2 (germline): SGHDT, YYEEEE. CDR3 nucleotides: TGTGCCAGCAGCTCTACGGGGACAGGCGATCTCCTCTATGGCTACACCTTC. It translates to CASSSTGTGDLLYGYTF.

This clone was observed a single time. This chain links TRBV28 with TRBJ1-1; D possibly corresponds to TRBD1 (6 bases). V lost 3 bases and J lost 1, with 12 bases in between. Germline assignment: CDR1 MDHEN and CDR2 SYDVKM. This CDR3 comprises 15 residues. The CDR3 here is CASSFPSTGNTEAFF. The DNA for the CDR3 is TGTGCCAGCAGTTTCCCGTCGACAGGGAACACTGAAGCTTTCTTT.

The chain uses TRBV18 and TRBJ2-7; 8 positions agree with TRBD2. Germline V gene data show CDR1 as KGHSH and CDR2 as LQKENI. The length of the CDR3 is 14 residues. J lost 4 bases, V lost 3 bases, and 5 bases had no gene match. In DNA form, the CDR3 reads TGTGCCAGCTCACCTAGCGGGAAGTGGTACGAGCAGTACTTC. Protein sequence: CASSPSGKWYEQYF.

This chain joins TRBV30 and TRBJ1-2; 8 bases are shared with TRBD1. The CDR3 spans 15 residues. The germline V gene encodes CDR1 GTSNPN and CDR2 SVGIG (reference sequence). The junction had 10 bases not matched to a gene; V was cut back by 7 bases and J by 0 bases. CDR3 sequence: CASALKTGANYGYTF. The CDR3 nucleotides read TGTGCCTCGGCCTTAAAGACAGGGGCTAACTATGGCTACACCTTC.

The chain is built from TRBV14 and TRBJ2-5; D perhaps matches TRBD2 (5 bases). The CDR3 extends over 15 amino acids. V lost 1 base and J 1 base, leaving 10 bases between the germline ends. CDR1 is SGHDN, CDR2 FVKESK, per germline. This CDR3 is CASSQGRGFQETQYF. The CDR3 coding sequence is TGTGCCAGCAGCCAAGGGCGAGGGTTCCAAGAGACCCAGTACTTC.

The chain carries TRBV5-1 and TRBJ2-2, with D possibly matching TRBD2 (5 bases). Germline V gene lookup returns CDR1 SGHRS and CDR2 YFSETQ. V was clipped by 7 bases and J by 4 bases, with 11 bases between them. The CDR3 has 13 residues. The CDR3: CASRDGSTGELFF. CDR3 bases: TGCGCCAGCCGGGATGGCTCCACCGGGGAGCTGTTTTTT.

The rearrangement joins TRBV27 to TRBJ1-3, with D possibly TRBD1 on 6 matching bases. From germline, CDR1 is MNHEY and CDR2 SMNVEV (reference sequence). The CDR3 is 15 amino acids. V was cut by 2 bases and J by 0 bases, with 8 bases left in between. The CDR3 reads CASSLTGPSGNTIYF. CDR3 DNA: TGTGCCAGCAGTTTAACAGGGCCCTCTGGAAACACCATATATTTT.

CDR3 protein: CASTYRRTGGAGGELFF. The CDR3, as DNA: TGTGCCAGTACTTATAGGCGGACAGGGGGCGCGGGCGGGGAGCTGTTTTTT. The gene calls are TRBV19 and TRBJ2-2, with TRBD1 identical over 11 bases. The V gene's germline CDR1 is LNHDA and CDR2 SQIVND (reference sequence). V lost 7 bases, J lost 7 bases, and 14 bases stayed unmatched. The CDR3 has 17 residues. The variable domain in full, completed from reference TRBV19 and TRBJ2-2, reads DGGITQSPKYLFRKEGQNVTLSCEQNLNHDAMYWYRQDPGQGLRLIYYSQIVNDFQKGDIAEGYSVSREKKESFPLTVTSAQKNPTAFYLCASTYRRTGGAGGELFFGEGSRLTVL.

This chain uses TRBV5-1 with TRBJ2-1, with TRBD2 identical over 10 bases. Germline loops: CDR1 SGHRS, CDR2 YFSETQ. Trimming took 1 base from V and 7 from J; bases not matched to a gene: 2. CDR3 size: 14 residues. This CDR3 reads CASSLTSGINEQFF. CDR3 in DNA: TGCGCCAGCAGCTTGACTAGCGGGATAAATGAGCAGTTCTTC.

This clone has only one observation. This chain connects TRBV28 to TRBJ2-3; D is unresolved. The ends were cut back, 1 base at V and 6 bases at J, with 11 bases in the middle. CDR1 and CDR2 from the germline V gene are MDHEN and SYDVKM. The CDR3 totals 14 residues. Here the CDR3 DNA reads TGTGCCAGCAGTTTATTATCTCCTCCGGATACGCAGTATTTT. Translation gives CASSLLSPPDTQYF. Combining the CDR3 with reference TRBV28 and TRBJ2-3 gives the whole variable domain DVKVTQSSRYLVKRTGEKVFLECVQDMDHENMFWYRQDPGLGLRLIYFSYDVKMKEKGDIPEGYSVSREKKERFSLILESASTNQTSMYLCASSLLSPPDTQYFGPGTRLTVL.